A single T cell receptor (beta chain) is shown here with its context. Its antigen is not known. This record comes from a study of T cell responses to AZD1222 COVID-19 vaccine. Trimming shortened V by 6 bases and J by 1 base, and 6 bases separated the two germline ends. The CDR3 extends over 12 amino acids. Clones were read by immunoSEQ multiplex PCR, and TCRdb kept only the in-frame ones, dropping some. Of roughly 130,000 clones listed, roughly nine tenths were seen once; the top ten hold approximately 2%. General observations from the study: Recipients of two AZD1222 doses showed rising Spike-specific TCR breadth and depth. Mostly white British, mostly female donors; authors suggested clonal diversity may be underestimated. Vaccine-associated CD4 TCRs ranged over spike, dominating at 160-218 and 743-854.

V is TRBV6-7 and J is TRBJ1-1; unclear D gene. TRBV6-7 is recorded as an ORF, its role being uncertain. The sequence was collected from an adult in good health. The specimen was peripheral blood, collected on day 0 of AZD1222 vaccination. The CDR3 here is CASSPGNTEAFF. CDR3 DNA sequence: TGTGCCAGCAGCCCGGGGAACACTGAAGCTTTCTTT.